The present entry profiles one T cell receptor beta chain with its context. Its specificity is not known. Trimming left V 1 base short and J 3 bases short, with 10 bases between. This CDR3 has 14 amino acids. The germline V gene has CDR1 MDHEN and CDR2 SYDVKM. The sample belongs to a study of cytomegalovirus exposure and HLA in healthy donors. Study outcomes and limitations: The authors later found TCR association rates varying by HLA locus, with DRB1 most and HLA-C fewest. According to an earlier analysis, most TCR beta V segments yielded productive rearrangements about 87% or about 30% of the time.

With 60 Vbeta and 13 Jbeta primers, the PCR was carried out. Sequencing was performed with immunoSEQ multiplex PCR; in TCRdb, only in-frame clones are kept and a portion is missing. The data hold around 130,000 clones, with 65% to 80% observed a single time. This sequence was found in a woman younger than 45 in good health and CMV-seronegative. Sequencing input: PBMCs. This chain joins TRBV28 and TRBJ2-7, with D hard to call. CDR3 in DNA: TGTGCCAGCAGTTTATTTGGGCAGGTCTACGAGCAGTACTTC. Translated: CASSLFGQVYEQYF.